The clone carrying this TCR beta chain showed up many times. Germline V gives CDR1 DFQATT, CDR2 SNEGSKA (reference sequence). CDR3 length: 13 amino acids. The V segment lost 4 bases and the J segment 4 bases; nucleotides outside the gene matches: 2. This entry comes from a study of identical twins. TCRdb analysed the 5' RACE reads with MiXCR anew, one entry per CDR3 protein. Among some 790,000 distinct CDR3 sequences, about 18% were seen once, and the ten largest hold about an eighth. In addition, the sample was reused for a study of T cells expressing NK-cell markers.

The chain recombines TRBV20-1 with TRBJ2-1; TRBD2 matches 9 bases. This receptor was identified in a woman under 30 in good health. The sample comprised PBMCs. CDR3 nucleotides: TGCAGTGCTATCCTAGCGGGATACAATGAGCAGTTCTTC. Its protein product is CSAILAGYNEQFF.